These T cell receptor beta chains were read from a single sample in a study of blood T cell repertoires in COVID-19. Using immunoSEQ multiplex PCR, the repertoire was profiled, and TCRdb retains in-frame clones only, with some absent. The table includes under 200,000 clones, 88% detected once. The sequenced sample consisted of peripheral blood. Receptor source: a man between 18 and 29 years old with active or convalescent COVID-19. Each CDR3 is given with its conserved first and last residue. A D gene is named only where the DNA matches it firmly. The size entry is marked missing in some rows and otherwise reads once, few, many or a size class.

>TRBV10-1|NA|TRBD1|TRBJ1-1
TGCGCCAGCAGCCTAGACAGGGGAGGCACTGAAGCTTTCTTT
CASSLDRGGTEAFF
>TRBV6-5|NA|NA|TRBJ2-5
TGTGCCAGCAGTTACTCGAGGGGGTGGGAGACCCAGTACTTC
CASSYSRGWETQYF
>TRBV6-5|NA|TRBD1|TRBJ1-3
TGTGCCAGCAGTCGGGGACAGGGGGAAAACACCATATATTTT
CASSRGQGENTIYF
>TRBV10-1|NA|NA|TRBJ1-2
TGCGCCAGCAGTGAGCCGACCGGGAGCAAGAACTATGGCTACACCTTC
CASSEPTGSKNYGYTF
>TRBV9|NA|NA|TRBJ1-2
TGTGCCAGCAGCGCCGGCGGGGGTGCTAACTATGGCTACACCTTC
CASSAGGGANYGYTF
>TRBV12-5|once|TRBD1|TRBJ1-5
TGTGCTAGTGGTTTTGGGACAGGCAATCAGCCCCAGCATTTT
CASGFGTGNQPQHF
>TRBV29-1|NA|NA|TRBJ1-2
TGCAGCTCGAGTTCAGGCCCTGATGGCTACACCTTC
CSSSSGPDGYTF
>TRBV27|NA|NA|TRBJ2-2
TGTGCCAGCAGCCCTAACACCGGGGAGCTGTTTTTT
CASSPNTGELFF
>TRBV3-1/TRBV3-2|NA|TRBD1|TRBJ2-7
TGTGCCAGCAGGGGACAGGGACTTTTCGCCGAGCAGTACTTC
CASRGQGLFAEQYF
>TRBV7-9|NA|TRBD1|TRBJ1-6
TGTGCCAGCAGCGCGGACAGGGGAAATTCACCCCTCCACTTT
CASSADRGNSPLHF
>TRBV27|NA|NA|TRBJ2-1
TGTGCCAGCCGCCAGGACTGGAGCTCCTACAATGAGCAGTTCTTC
CASRQDWSSYNEQFF
>TRBV6-5|NA|TRBD1|TRBJ2-7
TGTGCCAGCAGGCCGGGACAGGGGTTTTACGAGCAGTACTTC
CASRPGQGFYEQYF
>TRBV19|NA|NA|TRBJ2-2
TGTGCCAGTAGTATTAGAGGGTCGGACACCGGGGAGCTGTTTTTT
CASSIRGSDTGELFF
>TRBV27|NA|TRBD2|TRBJ2-7
TGTGCCAGCAGTTTACGCCGCGGGGGTCCCTACGAGCAGTACTTC
CASSLRRGGPYEQYF
>TRBV15|NA|TRBD2|TRBJ2-1
TGTGCCACCAGCAGAGGATCCTTCGCGGGAGGGCACAATGAGCAGTTCTTC
CATSRGSFAGGHNEQFF
>TRBV4-1|NA|NA|TRBJ2-1
TGCGCCAGCAGCCAAGACGGGGACTCCTACAATGAGCAGTTCTTC
CASSQDGDSYNEQFF
>TRBV7-2|NA|NA|TRBJ1-2
TGTGCCAGCAGCGCCAGGGTTCTTTATGGCTACACCTTC
CASSARVLYGYTF
>TRBV29-1|NA|NA|TRBJ1-4
TGCAGCGCCGGAGCCGTCAATAATGAAAAACTGTTTTTT
CSAGAVNNEKLFF
>TRBV18|once|TRBD1|TRBJ2-7
TGTGCCAGCTCACCCATGGGACAGCACTACGAGCAGTACTTC
CASSPMGQHYEQYF
>TRBV5-4|NA|TRBD2|TRBJ2-7
TGTGCCAGCGGAGTAGCGGGGAACACCTACGAGCAGTACTTC
CASGVAGNTYEQYF
>TRBV11-3|NA|NA|TRBJ2-1
TGTGCCAGCAGCTTAGATCATGAGGGCGGGATGCAGTTCTTC
CASSLDHEGGMQFF
>TRBV5-4|NA|NA|TRBJ1-2
TGTGCCAGCAGCTTGGAGGGAGCGGCGAACTATGGCTACACCTTC
CASSLEGAANYGYTF
>TRBV18|once|NA|TRBJ1-1
TGTGCCAGCTCGGTGGGAGCTAGGTTCGTCCCTGAAGCTTTCTTT
CASSVGARFVPEAFF
>TRBV19|NA|TRBD1|TRBJ1-1
TGTGCCAGTAGTATCACAGGGGTAGGGACTGAAGCTTTCTTT
CASSITGVGTEAFF